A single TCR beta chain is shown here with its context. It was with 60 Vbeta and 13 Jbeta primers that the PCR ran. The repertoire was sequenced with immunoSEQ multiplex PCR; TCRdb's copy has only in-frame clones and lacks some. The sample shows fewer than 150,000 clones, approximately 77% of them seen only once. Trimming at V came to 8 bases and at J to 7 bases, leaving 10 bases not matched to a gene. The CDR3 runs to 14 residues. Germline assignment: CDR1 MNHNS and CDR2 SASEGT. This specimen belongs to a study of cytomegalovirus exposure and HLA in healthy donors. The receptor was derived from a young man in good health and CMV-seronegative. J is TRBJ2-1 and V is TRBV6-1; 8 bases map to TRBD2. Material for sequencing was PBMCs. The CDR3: CASPGTPGGNEQFF. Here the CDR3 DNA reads TGTGCCAGCCCGGGGACCCCGGGGGGGAATGAGCAGTTCTTC.